These 28 T cell receptor beta chains were sequenced from one sample in a study of T cell clusters in autoimmune cytopenias. TRB rearrangements were amplified by touch-down multiplex PCR with mixed TRB-A/B primers. Reprocessing the multiplex PCR reads, TCRdb reports a single entry for every CDR3 protein and omits DNA. This table holds over 6,000 distinct CDR3 sequences. TRB amplification used 250 ng of peripheral blood genomic DNA. These data were likewise used in another study, on T cell repertoires in aging, cancer and after chemotherapy.

The material sequenced was peripheral blood. These receptors came from a human donor in good health.

This clonotype is called medium-sized based on its frequency. The V call is TRBV29-1, the J call TRBJ1-1; TCRdb's D call of TRBD1 is untestable without DNA. The germline CDR1 and CDR2 sequences are SQVTM and ANQGSEA. CDR3 length equals 14 residues. The CDR3 reads CSVAPTGSDTEAFF.

Considering frequency, this clonotype is medium-sized (0.01 to 0.1%). V is TRBV19 and J is TRBJ2-2; the TCRdb call, TRBD1, lacks DNA for checking. The germline V gene encodes CDR1 LNHDA and CDR2 SQIVND (reference sequence). The CDR3 extends over 14 amino acids. The CDR3 sequence is CASSDRGRGGELFF.

Its frequency marks this clonotype as medium-sized. The V gene is TRBV13, the J gene TRBJ2-5; the TRBD1 assignment by TCRdb is unverifiable without DNA. The germline CDR1 and CDR2 sequences are PRHDT and FYEKMQ (reference sequence). The CDR3 loop spans 15 amino acids. The CDR3 sequence is CASSLGQGVSRTQYF.

J is TRBJ1-3 and V is TRBV5-6. Germline V gene lookup returns CDR1 SGHDT and CDR2 YYEEEE. CDR3 length: 16 residues. The CDR3 is CASSLDGELSGNTIYF.

This chain uses TRBV5-4 with TRBJ2-7; the D gene TCRdb calls, TRBD1, cannot be checked with no DNA. Per the germline V gene, CDR1 is SGHNT and CDR2 is YYREEE (reference sequence). The CDR3 consists of 14 residues. The CDR3 sequence: CASSPDSVGYEQYF.

This clonotype ranks as medium-sized in terms of frequency. The chain combines TRBV6-5 with TRBJ2-2; TCRdb calls TRBD1, which cannot be checked without DNA. Germline CDR1 is MNHEY and CDR2 is SVGAGI. The CDR3 extends over 13 amino acids. Here the CDR3 reads CASSSGTAGELFF.

This chain joins TRBV6-1 and TRBJ2-5; the D gene TCRdb calls, TRBD2, cannot be checked with no DNA. The CDR3 is 13 residues long. CDR1 is MNHNS, CDR2 SASEGT, per germline. CDR3 protein: CASIRGALETQYF.

This clonotype is called medium-sized based on its frequency. The chain joins TRBV6-5 to TRBJ2-1; the D call of TRBD1 rests on TCRdb alone, since no DNA is present to check it. CDR3 length equals 15 residues. The germline V gene has CDR1 MNHEY and CDR2 SVGAGI. The CDR3 loop reads CASSYGSGIGVEQFF.

The chain joins TRBV20-1 to TRBJ2-5; TCRdb's assignment of TRBD2 cannot be checked, as there is no DNA. Germline CDR1 reads DFQATT; CDR2 reads SNEGSKA (reference sequence). The CDR3 sequence is 17 residues long. The CDR3 loop is CSATRLAGVMVEETQYF.

The V and J genes are TRBV5-8 and TRBJ2-5. The V gene's germline CDR1 is SGHTS and CDR2 YDEGEE. This CDR3 comprises 15 residues. The CDR3 spells CASSLGPTYQETQYF. Drawing the rest from reference TRBV5-8 and TRBJ2-5, the complete variable domain is EAGVTQSPTHLIKTRGQQATLRCSPISGHTSVYWYQQALGLGLQFLLWYDEGEERNRGNFPPRFSGRQFPNYSSELNVNALELEDSALYLCASSLGPTYQETQYFGPGTRLLVL.

This clonotype registers medium-sized by frequency. The chain has TRBV29-1 and TRBJ2-4; there is no DNA to check the TCRdb D call of TRBD1. There are 13 residues in the CDR3. The germline V gene has CDR1 SQVTM and CDR2 ANQGSEA. This CDR3 is CSVATGYGHIQYF.

This clonotype counts as medium-sized by frequency. The chain carries TRBV6-4 and TRBJ2-6. Germline loops: CDR1 MRHNA, CDR2 SNTAGT. This CDR3 is built from 18 residues. The CDR3 loop reads CASSEADTKSSGANVLTF.

This clonotype registers medium-sized by frequency. This chain connects TRBV29-1 to TRBJ2-6; TCRdb returns TRBD2, unconfirmable since there is no DNA. Germline V CDR1 and CDR2: SQVTM, ANQGSEA. There are 13 residues in the CDR3. CDR3 loop: CSVGLSGANVLTF.

The rearrangement uses TRBV12-3 or TRBV12-4 and TRBJ2-7; TCRdb reports TRBD1, a call that lacks DNA to check it against. The CDR3 sequence is 17 residues long. The CDR3 is CDSSFGGRRDRKNEQYF.

This chain connects TRBV6-2 or TRBV6-3 to TRBJ1-4; with no DNA, the TCRdb D assignment of TRBD1 cannot be verified. This CDR3 has 14 amino acids. Germline V CDR1 and CDR2: MNHEY, SVGEGT. The CDR3 protein is CASNRQGREEKLFF.

This clonotype is called medium-sized based on its frequency. The chain links TRBV12-3 or TRBV12-4 to TRBJ2-7; the D gene TCRdb calls, TRBD2, cannot be checked with no DNA. The CDR3 is 16 amino acids. CDR3: CASRGTSGGAHHEQYF.

The rearrangement uses TRBV5-5 and TRBJ2-7; there is no DNA to check the TCRdb D call of TRBD1. The CDR3 is 14 amino acids. Per the germline V gene, CDR1 is SGHKS and CDR2 is YYEKEE (reference sequence). CDR3 in amino acids: CASSLEGQAYEQYF.

CDR3 in amino acids: CASSEYGYYGYTF. The V gene is TRBV6-1, the J gene TRBJ1-2. This CDR3 is 13 amino acids long. Germline lookup yields CDR1 MNHNS and CDR2 SASEGT.

The CDR3 reads CAWRTGRGGYGYTF. V is TRBV30 and J is TRBJ1-2; checking the TCRdb D call of TRBD1 is not possible without DNA. Germline assignment: CDR1 GTSNPN and CDR2 SVGIG (reference sequence). The CDR3 has 14 residues.

This clonotype is medium-sized by frequency. The CDR3 sequence: CASSPPKTGRTGSGANVLTF. The J gene is TRBJ2-6, the V gene TRBV18; TCRdb lists TRBD1, though no DNA is available to test this call. The CDR3 has 20 amino acids. Germline-derived CDR1 and CDR2 are KGHSH and LQKENI.

The gene calls are TRBV5-6 and TRBJ2-1; the D call of TRBD1 rests on TCRdb alone, since no DNA is present to check it. In germline, CDR1 is SGHDT, CDR2 YYEEEE. The CDR3 consists of 14 residues. CDR3: CASSSGGSYNEQFF. Full variable domain (remainder filled in from reference TRBV5-6 and TRBJ2-1): DAGVTQSPTHLIKTRGQQVTLRCSPKSGHDTVSWYQQALGQGPQFIFQYYEEEERQRGNFPDRFSGHQFPNYSSELNVNALLLGDSALYLCASSSGGSYNEQFFGPGTRLTVL.

This clonotype counts as medium-sized by frequency. The chain combines TRBV19 with TRBJ2-7; TCRdb calls TRBD1, which cannot be checked without DNA. The CDR3 has 12 residues. Looked up from germline, CDR1 is LNHDA and CDR2 is SQIVND (reference sequence). The CDR3 spells CASSIGGNEQYF.

Measured by frequency, this clonotype is medium-sized. This sequence joins TRBV19 and TRBJ2-2; TCRdb gives TRBD1 as the D gene, but with no DNA this cannot be confirmed. This CDR3 region has 15 residues. Germline assignment: CDR1 LNHDA and CDR2 SQIVND (reference sequence). The CDR3 sequence is CASSSTGDYTGELFF. The full variable domain, its missing parts supplied by reference TRBV19 and TRBJ2-2, is DGGITQSPKYLFRKEGQNVTLSCEQNLNHDAMYWYRQDPGQGLRLIYYSQIVNDFQKGDIAEGYSVSREKKESFPLTVTSAQKNPTAFYLCASSSTGDYTGELFFGEGSRLTVL.

This chain links TRBV6-1 with TRBJ1-5. CDR1 and CDR2 from the germline V gene are MNHNS and SASEGT. The CDR3 extends over 17 amino acids. The CDR3 sequence is CASSEGSRFGGNQPQHF.

J is TRBJ1-4 and V is TRBV12-3 or TRBV12-4; TCRdb's D call, TRBD1, is unchecked because there is no DNA. The CDR3 is made up of 13 amino acids. CDR3 region: CASSLSGFAKLFF.

The CDR3: CASSSTYEQYF. The rearrangement links TRBV27 to TRBJ2-7. Germline lookup yields CDR1 MNHEY and CDR2 SMNVEV (reference sequence). This CDR3 region has 11 residues.

Frequency places this clonotype as medium-sized. The genes are TRBV19 and TRBJ1-4; without DNA, the TCRdb call of TRBD1 cannot be checked. Germline V CDR1 and CDR2: LNHDA, SQIVND (reference sequence). This CDR3 is built from 15 residues. CDR3: CASSMWTRPNEKLFF.

This clonotype is called medium-sized based on its frequency. This chain connects TRBV19 to TRBJ2-6. Germline loops: CDR1 LNHDA, CDR2 SQIVND (reference sequence). CDR3 size: 17 residues. The CDR3: CASSTFGSSSGANVLTF.